What follows is one TCR beta chain and its context. Sequencing used immunoSEQ multiplex PCR; TCRdb keeps in-frame clones, though not all of them. The top ten clones hold roughly 0.0094% of a sample with 500,000 to 850,000 clones, 80% to 90% of them seen once. The record originates from a study of shared T cell receptors in the human thymus. These data also featured in a second study, about human thymus T cells. That work contributes: The sample donors, healthy Finnish infants, were having corrective surgery for congenital heart defects. Resections that were taken during corrective heart surgery supplied the thymus tissue. Thymic and blood repertoires appeared to show biased V and J gene usage. Thymic repertoires overlap heavily among unrelated individuals, related research has reported.

This clonotype was sampled from a boy younger than two with a congenital heart defect. Source material: thymocytes.

In DNA, the CDR3 is TGTGCCAGCAGTTACTTACGGGTCACTGAAGCTTTCTTT. It encodes CASSYLRVTEAFF. This chain links TRBV6-5 with TRBJ1-1; no clear D. Germline CDR1 reads MNHEY; CDR2 reads SVGAGI. The CDR3 covers 13 residues. Trimming cost V 1 base and J 4 bases, with 7 bases left between them.